This TCR beta chain was found in a study of T cells in women clearing cervical HPV infection (dated by TCRdb to between 2018 and 2020). Concerning the study at large: Cases were 20 to 25 women with histologically confirmed HPV16-related CIN3 or worse, including a couple of invasive cancers. A median age of approximately 31 years was observed in cases versus under 40 in controls, and no significant differences in baseline characteristics were found. Cases were matched to controls by age within five years and by the year the sample was collected. For cases, a median interval of approximately 150 days, with an interquartile range of roughly 80 to 200 days, was observed between lesion detection and blood sampling. HLA typing was available for only a few women, so HLA type could not be excluded as a confounder. In the parent cohort, around 9,800 women aged 18 or older were enrolled in Guanacaste, Costa Rica, during about 1992 to 1994 and then followed for less than 8 years. Blood from cases was collected at the visit at which the lesion was first identified, whereas blood from controls was collected once infection was no longer detected. The approximately 26 controls were women who cleared a single incident HPV16 infection within 12 months without developing precancer or cancer. The exploratory proof-of-principle case-control study was nested within the Guanacaste HPV Natural History Study in Costa Rica and compared TCR repertoires across cervical HPV16 outcomes. Five blinded duplicates per group were added as quality controls, so that about 60 samples were obtained: roughly 50 participants and 10 replicates. Summary of the overall study and its limitations: Cases had lower TRBV6-7 relative abundance than controls (roughly 0.12% versus 0.17%; Bonferroni P = 0.0008). Random forest classifiers that combined richness and V gene abundances separated cases from controls with an estimated AUC of less than 0.85. Across sequencing depths, CIN3+ cases showed significantly higher TCR repertoire richness than controls, but evenness did not differ between the groups. The cross-sectional design could not show whether the associations came before the infection or were a result of it, and neither effector/memory subsets nor HPV-specific T cells were isolated. Because the number of T cells in each sample was unknown, differences in richness could reflect differing T-cell content rather than repertoire biology.

TCR beta CDR3 regions were amplified by multiplex PCR using the immunoSEQ assay from an average of around 1,200 ng genomic DNA per sample. To correct primer bias, the assay used a complete synthetic TCR repertoire to set an amplification baseline. The amplicons were sequenced using the Illumina platform. In the paper's pipeline: Error correction of the sequences involved clustering with frequency ratios plus a modified nearest-neighbor algorithm, after which the sequences were analyzed in the immunoSEQ Analyzer using IMGT gene definitions. At each rarefaction depth, TCR richness and evenness were averaged across 20 rarefaction repeats, and samples with fewer sequences than that depth were excluded. V, D and J gene relative abundances were compared between groups with Wilcoxon rank sum tests, applying FDR correction. An intraclass correlation of 90% to 97% for TCR richness and an average of about 80% across some 70 gene segments were obtained from the blinded duplicates. TCRdb obtained this table from immuneACCESS and retained in-frame rearrangements with V and J assigned. These tables miss some clones; where compared with another copy, unresolved V genes account for less than half of the shortfall, and the remainder is unexplained. Clonal size and the V and J genes are those of that table, whereas D and trimming came from the DNA. This sample's table has entries for roughly 22,000 clones. The ten largest account for about 3.5% of the sample.

Every participant had a single incident cervical HPV16 infection, and women with prevalent HPV16 infections were excluded. Cervical HPV DNA was detected by MY09/MY11 PCR, and genotyping was performed by dot-blot hybridization. Roughly 15 mL of heparinized blood was centrifuged, after which the buffy coat was aliquoted, frozen at -30 degrees C, and then stored at -80 degrees C. QIAGEN kits were used to extract genomic DNA from the buffy coat specimens. Reading the germline V gene gives CDR1 KGHSH and CDR2 LQKENI. V is pruned by 3 bases and J by 8 bases, leaving 6 bases of the junction without a gene match. The CDR3 holds 14 amino acids from the cysteine to the phenylalanine. Of the CDR3's DNA, 33 bases were read; they are in frame from base 1. As to this clone: Its target antigen remains unknown. The CDR3 end falls 3 residues outside the read, so it is completed with the germline J gene.

The receptor's source is a woman between 18 and 70 years old with a cervical HPV16 infection that either progressed to CIN3+ or cleared (not recorded which). Sequenced: blood buffy coat. The sequence links TRBV18 to TRBJ2-1, and TRBD2 aligns with 8 junction nucleotides. CDR3 sequence: CASSPYSGIDEQFF. The CDR3 DNA, read in part, is TGTGCCAGCTCACCCTATAGCGGGATCGATGAG.